This T cell receptor (beta chain) was recovered during a study of blood T cell repertoires in COVID-19. Study context: COVID-19 samples, acute and convalescent, were from the United States, Italy and Spain.

The CDR3 runs to 15 residues. In germline, CDR1 is SGHRS, CDR2 YFSETQ. With 5 bases clipped from V and 2 bases from J, the junction kept 8 bases outside the gene matches. Assay: immunoSEQ multiplex PCR; the TCRdb copy retains only in-frame clones and omits some. The sample includes 250,000 to 300,000 clones, nearly 90% of them seen just once. Donors in Cohort 3 counted as recovered after two negative PCRs, clearance, or symptom resolution. This sequence was found in a young woman who had recovered from COVID-19. The chain joins TRBV5-1 to TRBJ1-2, with TRBD1 matching 8 bases. Sequencing input: PBMCs or T cells enriched from blood (not recorded which). The CDR3 DNA reads TGCGCCAGCAGTGGTCAGGGGGCCGGAAACTATGGCTACACCTTC. Translation gives CASSGQGAGNYGYTF.